The source of this T cell receptor beta chain is a study of metastatic and nonmetastatic thyroid tumors. Study-wide background: Where malignant and benign thyroid patients were concerned, repertoires were compared across blood and tumor or nodule tissue.

With regard to this clone: Its antigen is still unknown. This clone may be a read error of a much larger clone one base away. This sample also contains other DNA sequences that code for the same CDR3.

The study's findings and limits: Reportedly, malignant thyroid tumors had significantly higher TCR beta diversity than benign nodules, in blood and tumor.

Thyroid surgery was performed in patients who had received no treatment beforehand. Under the authors' procedure: It was from CDR3 differences across clinicopathological groups that a distant-metastasis classifier for papillary thyroid cancer was built. TCRdb re-analyzed the PCR reads through MiXCR. The V and J calls and clone size come from TCRdb's table, not from the authors' own analysis. The data hold 60,000 or so clones, with roughly 4.1% observed a single time. CDR1 is WSHSY, CDR2 SAAADI, per germline. The CDR3 is 15 amino acids. V was cut by 2 bases and J by 0 bases, with 10 bases left in between.

The sequenced sample consisted of blood. This sequence originates from a female donor with papillary thyroid cancer or a benign thyroid nodule (not recorded which). Some clones in this sample may be carry-over from other donors' samples. The chain combines TRBV10-2 with TRBJ2-5, with D maybe TRBD1 (5 bases). CDR3 DNA sequence: TGCGCCAGCAGTGAGGGGGCCGAGGACCAAGAGACCCAGTACTTC. It is translated as CASSEGAEDQETQYF.